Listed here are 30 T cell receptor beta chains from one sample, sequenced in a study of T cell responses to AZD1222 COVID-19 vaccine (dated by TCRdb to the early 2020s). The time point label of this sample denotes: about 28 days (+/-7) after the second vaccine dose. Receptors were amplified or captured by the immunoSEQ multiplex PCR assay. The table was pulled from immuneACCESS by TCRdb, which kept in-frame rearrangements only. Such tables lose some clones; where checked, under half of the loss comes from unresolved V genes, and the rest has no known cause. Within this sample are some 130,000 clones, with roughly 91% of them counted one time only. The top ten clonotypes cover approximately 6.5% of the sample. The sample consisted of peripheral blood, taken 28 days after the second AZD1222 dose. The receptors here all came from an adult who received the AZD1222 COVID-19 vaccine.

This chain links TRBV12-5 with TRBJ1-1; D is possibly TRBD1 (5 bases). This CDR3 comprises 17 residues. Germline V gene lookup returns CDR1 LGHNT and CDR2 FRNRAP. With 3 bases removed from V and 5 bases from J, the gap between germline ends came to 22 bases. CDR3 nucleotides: TGTGCTAGTGGTTTTCTCACGGGCAGGGCTTTTCAAACTGAAGCTTTCTTT. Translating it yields CASGFLTGRAFQTEAFF.

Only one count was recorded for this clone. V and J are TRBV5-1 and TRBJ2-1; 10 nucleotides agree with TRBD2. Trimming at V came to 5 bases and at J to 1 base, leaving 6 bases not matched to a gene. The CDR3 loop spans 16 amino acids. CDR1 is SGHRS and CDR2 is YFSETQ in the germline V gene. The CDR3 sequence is CASSVSGGESYNEQFF. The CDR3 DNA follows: TGCGCCAGCAGTGTCAGCGGGGGGGAATCCTACAATGAGCAGTTCTTC.

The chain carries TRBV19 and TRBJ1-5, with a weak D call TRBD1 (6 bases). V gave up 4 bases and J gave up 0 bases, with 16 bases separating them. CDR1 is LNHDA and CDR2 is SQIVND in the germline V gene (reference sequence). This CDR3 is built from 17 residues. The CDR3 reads CASSTIQGIISNQPQHF. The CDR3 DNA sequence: TGTGCCAGTAGTACGATTCAGGGGATAATTAGCAATCAGCCCCAGCATTTT.

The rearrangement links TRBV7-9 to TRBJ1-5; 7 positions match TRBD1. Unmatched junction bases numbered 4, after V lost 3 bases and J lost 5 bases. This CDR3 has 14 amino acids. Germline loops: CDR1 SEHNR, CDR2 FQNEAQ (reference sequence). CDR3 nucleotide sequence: TGTGCCAGCAGCTTCACAGGGGATTATCAGCCCCAGCATTTT. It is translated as CASSFTGDYQPQHF.

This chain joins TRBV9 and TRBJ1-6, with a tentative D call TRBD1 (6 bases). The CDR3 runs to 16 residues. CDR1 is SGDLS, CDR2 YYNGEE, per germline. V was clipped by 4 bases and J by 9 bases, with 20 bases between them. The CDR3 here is CASSPALGTTSSPLHF. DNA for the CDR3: TGTGCCAGCAGCCCCGCTCTTGGGACAACGAGTTCACCCCTCCACTTT.

The chain's CDR3 is CSVLGPGWNEQFF. Written as DNA, the CDR3 is TGCAGCGTTCTCGGGCCAGGGTGGAATGAGCAGTTCTTC. V gene TRBV29-1 combines with J gene TRBJ2-1; a possible D gene is TRBD1 (5 bases). From germline, CDR1 is SQVTM and CDR2 ANQGSEA. This CDR3 contains 13 residues. Trimming took 5 bases from V and 7 from J, leaving 15 bases between them.

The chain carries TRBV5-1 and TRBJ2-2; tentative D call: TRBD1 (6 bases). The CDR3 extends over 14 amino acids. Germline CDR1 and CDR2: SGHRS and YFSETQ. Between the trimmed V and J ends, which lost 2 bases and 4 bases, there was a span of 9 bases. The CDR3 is CASSLQGSTGELFF. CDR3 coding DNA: TGCGCCAGCAGCTTACAGGGAAGCACCGGGGAGCTGTTTTTT.

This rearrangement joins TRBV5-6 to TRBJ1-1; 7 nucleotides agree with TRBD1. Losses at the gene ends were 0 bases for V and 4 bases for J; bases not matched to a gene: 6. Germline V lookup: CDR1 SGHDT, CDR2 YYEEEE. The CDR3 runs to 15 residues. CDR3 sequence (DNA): TGTGCCAGCAGCTTGGGAGACAGGGCGGTCACTGAAGCTTTCTTT. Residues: CASSLGDRAVTEAFF.

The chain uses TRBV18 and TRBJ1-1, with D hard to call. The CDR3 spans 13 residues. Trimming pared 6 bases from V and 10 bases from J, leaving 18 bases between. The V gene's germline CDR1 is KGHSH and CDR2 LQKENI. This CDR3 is CASSPTQTVGAFF. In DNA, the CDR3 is TGTGCCAGCTCGCCCACCCAGACCGTGGGAGCTTTCTTT.

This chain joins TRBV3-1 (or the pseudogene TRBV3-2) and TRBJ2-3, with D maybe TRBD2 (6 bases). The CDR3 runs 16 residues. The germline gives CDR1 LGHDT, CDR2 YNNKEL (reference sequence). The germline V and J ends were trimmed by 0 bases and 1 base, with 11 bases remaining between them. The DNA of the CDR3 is TGTGCCAGCAGCCAAGATCGGGGGTGGGGCACAGATACGCAGTATTTT. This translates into CASSQDRGWGTDTQYF.

CDR3 sequence (DNA): TGTGCCAGCAGCTTCCGGGGTTCAAGAGGCTACACCTTC. Translation: CASSFRGSRGYTF. This chain links TRBV7-8 with TRBJ1-2; D is undetermined. Germline V lookup: CDR1 SGHVS, CDR2 FQNEAQ. V lost 3 bases and J 8 bases, leaving 13 bases between the germline ends. The CDR3 runs to 13 residues.

The CDR3 DNA reads as TGTGCCAGCAGCGTACCGGGGCGTCGCAAAGATACGCAGTATTTT. This translates into CASSVPGRRKDTQYF. This chain links TRBV9 with TRBJ2-3; D assignment may be TRBD1 or TRBD2 (5 bases each). Per the germline V gene, CDR1 is SGDLS and CDR2 is YYNGEE. Deletions cut 1 base from V and 5 bases from J, with 14 bases between. The CDR3 consists of 15 residues.

CDR3 sequence (DNA): TGTGCCAGCAGGGCTAGCGGGGGTACTTCACAAGAGACCCAGTACTTC. Protein product: CASRASGGTSQETQYF. The genes are TRBV6-6 and TRBJ2-5; 10 nucleotides match TRBD2. J was trimmed by 2 bases and V by 6 bases; bases with no gene match: 9. CDR1 and CDR2 from the germline V gene are MNHNY and SVGAGI (reference sequence). The CDR3 loop spans 16 amino acids.

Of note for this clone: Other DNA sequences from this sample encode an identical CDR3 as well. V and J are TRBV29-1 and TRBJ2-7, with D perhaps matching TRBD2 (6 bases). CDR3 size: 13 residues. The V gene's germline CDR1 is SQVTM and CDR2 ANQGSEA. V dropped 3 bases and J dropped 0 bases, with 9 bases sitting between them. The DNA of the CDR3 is TGCAGCGTTGACGCGGGGTCCTCCTACGAGCAGTACTTC. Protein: CSVDAGSSYEQYF.

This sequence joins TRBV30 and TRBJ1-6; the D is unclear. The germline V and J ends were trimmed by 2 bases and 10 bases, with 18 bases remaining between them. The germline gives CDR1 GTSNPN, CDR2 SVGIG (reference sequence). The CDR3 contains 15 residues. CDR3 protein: CAWSQTPGAVSPLHF. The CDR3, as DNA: TGTGCCTGGAGTCAGACTCCTGGAGCTGTATCACCCCTCCACTTT. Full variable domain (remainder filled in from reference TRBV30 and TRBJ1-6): SQTIHQWPATLVQPVGSPLSLECTVEGTSNPNLYWYRQAAGRGLQLLFYSVGIGQISSEVPQNLSASRPQDRQFILSSKKLLLSDSGFYLCAWSQTPGAVSPLHFGNGTRLTVT.

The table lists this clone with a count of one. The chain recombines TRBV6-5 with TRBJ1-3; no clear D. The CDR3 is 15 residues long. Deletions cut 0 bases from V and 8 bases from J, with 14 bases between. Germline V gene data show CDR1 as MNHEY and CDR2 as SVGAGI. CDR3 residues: CASSYSLGFGDTIYF. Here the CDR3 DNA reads TGTGCCAGCAGTTACTCCTTGGGGTTTGGGGACACCATATATTTT.

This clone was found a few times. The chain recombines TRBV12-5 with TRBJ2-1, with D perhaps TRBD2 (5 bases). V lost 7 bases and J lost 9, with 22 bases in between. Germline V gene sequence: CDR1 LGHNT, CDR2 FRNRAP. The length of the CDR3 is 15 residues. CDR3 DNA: TGTGCTAGTGTTCCGGGGTCCTCCCGATCCCTTGAGCAGTTCTTC. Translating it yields CASVPGSSRSLEQFF.

Here the CDR3 reads CASSGTQRTDTQYF. DNA for the CDR3: TGTGCCAGCAGTGGGACCCAACGCACAGATACGCAGTATTTT. V is TRBV9 and J is TRBJ2-3, with D possibly called TRBD1 or TRBD2 (5 bases each). Deletions cut 5 bases from V and 1 base from J, with 11 bases between. The CDR3 contains 14 residues. Germline CDR1 is SGDLS and CDR2 is YYNGEE. Drawing the rest from reference TRBV9 and TRBJ2-3, the complete variable domain is DSGVTQTPKHLITATGQRVTLRCSPRSGDLSVYWYQQSLDQGLQFLIQYYNGEERAKGNILERFSAQQFPDLHSELNLSSLELGDSALYFCASSGTQRTDTQYFGPGTRLTVL.

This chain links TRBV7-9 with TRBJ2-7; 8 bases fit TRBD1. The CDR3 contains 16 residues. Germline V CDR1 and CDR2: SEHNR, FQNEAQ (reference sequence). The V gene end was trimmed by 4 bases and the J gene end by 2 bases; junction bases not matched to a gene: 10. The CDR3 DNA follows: TGTGCCAGCAGCTCTACACCCGGACAGGGAACCTACGAGCAGTACTTC. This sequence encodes CASSSTPGQGTYEQYF.

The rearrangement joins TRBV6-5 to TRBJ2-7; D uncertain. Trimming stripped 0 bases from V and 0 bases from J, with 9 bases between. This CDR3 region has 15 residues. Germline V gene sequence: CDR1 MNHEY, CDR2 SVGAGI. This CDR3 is CASSYSVRNSYEQYF. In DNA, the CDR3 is TGTGCCAGCAGTTACTCCGTACGCAACTCCTACGAGCAGTACTTC.

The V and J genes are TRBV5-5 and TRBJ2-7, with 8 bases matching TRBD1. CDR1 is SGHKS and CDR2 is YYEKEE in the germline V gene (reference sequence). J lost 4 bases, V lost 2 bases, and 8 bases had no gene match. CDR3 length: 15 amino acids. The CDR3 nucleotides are TGTGCCAGCAGCTTAAGCCGCGGACAGGGTTACGAGCAGTACTTC. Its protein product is CASSLSRGQGYEQYF. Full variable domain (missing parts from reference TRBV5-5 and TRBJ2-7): DAGVTQSPTHLIKTRGQQVTLRCSPISGHKSVSWYQQVLGQGPQFIFQYYEKEERGRGNFPDRFSARQFPNYSSELNVNALLLGDSALYLCASSLSRGQGYEQYFGPGTRLTVT.

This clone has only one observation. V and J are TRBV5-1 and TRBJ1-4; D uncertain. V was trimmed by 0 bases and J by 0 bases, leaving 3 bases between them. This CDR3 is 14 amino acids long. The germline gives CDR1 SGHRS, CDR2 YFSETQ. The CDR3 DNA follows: TGCGCCAGCAGCTTGGGGCCAACTAATGAAAAACTGTTTTTT. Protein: CASSLGPTNEKLFF.

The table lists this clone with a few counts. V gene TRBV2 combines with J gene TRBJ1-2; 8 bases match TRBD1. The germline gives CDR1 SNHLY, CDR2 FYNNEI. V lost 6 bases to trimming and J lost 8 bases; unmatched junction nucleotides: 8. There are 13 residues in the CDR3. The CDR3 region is CASRGQGANGYTF. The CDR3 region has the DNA TGTGCCAGCAGGGGGCAGGGGGCAAACGGCTACACCTTC. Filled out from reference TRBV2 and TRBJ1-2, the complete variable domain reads EPEVTQTPSHQVTQMGQEVILRCVPISNHLYFYWYRQILGQKVEFLVSFYNNEISEKSEIFDDQFSVERPDGSNFTLKIRSTKLEDSAMYFCASRGQGANGYTFGSGTRLTVV.

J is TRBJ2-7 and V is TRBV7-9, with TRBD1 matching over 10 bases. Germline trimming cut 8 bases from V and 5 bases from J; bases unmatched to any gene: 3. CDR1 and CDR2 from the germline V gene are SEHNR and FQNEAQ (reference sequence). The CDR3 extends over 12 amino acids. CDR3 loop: CASEGQGNEQYF. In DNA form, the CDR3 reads TGTGCCAGCGAGGGACAGGGGAACGAGCAGTACTTC.

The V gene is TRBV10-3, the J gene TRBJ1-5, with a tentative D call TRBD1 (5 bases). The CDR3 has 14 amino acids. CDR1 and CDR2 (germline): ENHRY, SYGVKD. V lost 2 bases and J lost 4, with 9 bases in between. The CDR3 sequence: CAISEPGVNQPQHF. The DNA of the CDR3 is TGTGCCATCAGTGAGCCGGGGGTGAATCAGCCCCAGCATTTT.

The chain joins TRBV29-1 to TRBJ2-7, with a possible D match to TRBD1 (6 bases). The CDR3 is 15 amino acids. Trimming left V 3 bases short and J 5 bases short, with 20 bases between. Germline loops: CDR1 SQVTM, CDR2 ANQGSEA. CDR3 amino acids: CSVDQGGVTGDEQYF. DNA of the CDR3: TGCAGCGTTGACCAAGGGGGAGTAACGGGCGACGAGCAGTACTTC.

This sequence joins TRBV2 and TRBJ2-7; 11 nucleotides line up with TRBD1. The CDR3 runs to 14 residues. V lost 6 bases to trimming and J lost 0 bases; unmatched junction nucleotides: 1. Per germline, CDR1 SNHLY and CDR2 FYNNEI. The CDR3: CASRGQGGSYEQYF. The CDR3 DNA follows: TGTGCCAGCAGGGGACAGGGGGGCTCCTACGAGCAGTACTTC. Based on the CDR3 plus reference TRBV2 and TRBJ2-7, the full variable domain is EPEVTQTPSHQVTQMGQEVILRCVPISNHLYFYWYRQILGQKVEFLVSFYNNEISEKSEIFDDQFSVERPDGSNFTLKIRSTKLEDSAMYFCASRGQGGSYEQYFGPGTRLTVT.

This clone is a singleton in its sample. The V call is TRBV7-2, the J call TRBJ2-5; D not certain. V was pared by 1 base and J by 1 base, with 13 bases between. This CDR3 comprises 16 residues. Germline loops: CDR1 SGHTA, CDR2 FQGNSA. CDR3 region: CASSLVVGAPQETQYF. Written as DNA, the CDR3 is TGTGCCAGCAGCTTAGTGGTAGGAGCGCCCCAAGAGACCCAGTACTTC.

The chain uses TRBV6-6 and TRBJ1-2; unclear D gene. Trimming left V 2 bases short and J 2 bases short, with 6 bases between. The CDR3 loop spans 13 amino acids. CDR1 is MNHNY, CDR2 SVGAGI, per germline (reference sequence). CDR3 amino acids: CASSYRPNYGYTF. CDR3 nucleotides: TGTGCCAGCAGTTACAGGCCGAACTATGGCTACACCTTC.

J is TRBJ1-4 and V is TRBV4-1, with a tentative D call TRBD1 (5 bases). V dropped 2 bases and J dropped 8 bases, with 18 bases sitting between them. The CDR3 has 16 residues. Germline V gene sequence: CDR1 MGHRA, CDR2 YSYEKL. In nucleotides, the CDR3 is TGCGCCAGCAGCCAAAGTCTAGCGGGGCTTGGCGAAAAACTGTTTTTT. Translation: CASSQSLAGLGEKLFF.